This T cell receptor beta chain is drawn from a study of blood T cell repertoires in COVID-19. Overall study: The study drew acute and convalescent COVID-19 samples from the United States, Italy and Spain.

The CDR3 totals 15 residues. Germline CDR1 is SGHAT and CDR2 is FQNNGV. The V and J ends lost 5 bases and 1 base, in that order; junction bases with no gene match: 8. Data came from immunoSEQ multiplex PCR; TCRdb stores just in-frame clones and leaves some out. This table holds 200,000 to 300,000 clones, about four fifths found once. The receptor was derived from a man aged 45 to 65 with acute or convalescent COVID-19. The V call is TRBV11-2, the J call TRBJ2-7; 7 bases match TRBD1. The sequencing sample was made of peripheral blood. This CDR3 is CASSRGTGDSYEQYF. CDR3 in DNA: TGTGCCAGCAGCCGGGGAACAGGGGATTCCTACGAGCAGTACTTC.